A selection of T cell receptor beta chains follows, all from one sample in a study of cytomegalovirus exposure and HLA in healthy donors. Sequenced by immunoSEQ multiplex PCR; TCRdb stores in-frame clones only, minus some. The table has around 92,000 clones, about four fifths seen once. The sequenced sample was PBMCs. The receptor set was obtained from a female donor in good health and CMV-seropositive. The CDR3 runs from the conserved cysteine through the conserved F or W. The order of the fields is V gene, clone size, D gene, CDR3 length, J gene, CDR3 DNA, CDR3 protein. D genes are given only for firm matches. Where a row states a size, it is once, few, many or the class of an expanded clone; other rows omit it.

TRBV15	-	-	15	TRBJ1-5	TGTGCCACCAGCAGAGATGAGTACAGCAATCAGCCCCAGCATTTT	CATSRDEYSNQPQHF
TRBV7-2	-	-	14	TRBJ1-4	TGTGCCAGCAGCCTCAGTCCCCGGGATGAAAAACTGTTTTTT	CASSLSPRDEKLFF
TRBV27	-	-	13	TRBJ1-1	TGTGCCAGCAGTACCTCACCGGTCACTGAAGCTTTCTTT	CASSTSPVTEAFF
TRBV4-2	-	-	17	TRBJ1-1	TGTGCCAGCAGCCAAGCGACATTCCCAGGGGCGAACACTGAAGCTTTCTTT	CASSQATFPGANTEAFF
TRBV4-3	-	-	14	TRBJ1-4	TGCGCCAGCAGCCAGGCGAGGTTTAATGAAAAACTGTTTTTT	CASSQARFNEKLFF
TRBV9	-	-	13	TRBJ2-2	TGTGCCAGCAGCGTAACGGGAACCGGGGAGCTGTTTTTT	CASSVTGTGELFF
TRBV6-6	once	TRBD2	14	TRBJ2-1	TGTGCCAGCAGGGGAGCGGGAGATGGGAATGAGCAGTTCTTC	CASRGAGDGNEQFF
TRBV7-2	-	TRBD2	14	TRBJ2-1	TGTGCCAGCGTCAAGCGGGGCTCCTACAATGAGCAGTTCTTC	CASVKRGSYNEQFF
TRBV5-8	-	-	14	TRBJ2-5	TGTGCCAGCAGCCCCGGCGGTCCTCAAGAGACCCAGTACTTC	CASSPGGPQETQYF
TRBV6-1	many	TRBD2	16	TRBJ2-1	TGTGCCAGCAGTGGTTCTAGCGGGGGGGCCTACAATGAGCAGTTCTTC	CASSGSSGGAYNEQFF
TRBV6-1	-	TRBD1	15	TRBJ1-4	TGTGCCAGCAGTGAAGTGGACAGGGGAAATGAAAAACTGTTTTTT	CASSEVDRGNEKLFF
TRBV7-2	-	TRBD2	16	TRBJ2-1	TGTGCCAGCAAAACCACTAGCGGGAGTAGGTACAATGAGCAGTTCTTC	CASKTTSGSRYNEQFF
TRBV19	few	-	14	TRBJ1-4	TGTGCCAGTAGTCCTCCAGGGACTAATGAAAAACTGTTTTTT	CASSPPGTNEKLFF
TRBV4-2	-	-	17	TRBJ2-1	TGTGCCAGCAGCCCCCCCCGGGGAACCTCGACCAATACTGAGCAGTTCTTC	CASSPPRGTSTNTEQFF
TRBV5-1	-	TRBD2	15	TRBJ2-1	TGCGCCAGCAGACCTGGGACTAGCGGGATCAATGAGCAGTTCTTC	CASRPGTSGINEQFF
TRBV30	-	TRBD1	13	TRBJ1-2	TGTGCCTGGCGACAGGGGGTTCACTATGGCTACACCTTC	CAWRQGVHYGYTF
TRBV11-2	-	TRBD1	14	TRBJ1-4	TGTGCCAGCAACCAACAGGGGGCTTCTGAAAAACTGTTTTTT	CASNQQGASEKLFF
TRBV5-6	-	TRBD1	16	TRBJ1-2	TGTGCCAGCAGCCAGCCGACAGGGGCAATCCTCTATGGCTACACCTTC	CASSQPTGAILYGYTF
TRBV4-3	few	TRBD2	16	TRBJ2-7	TGCGCCAGCAGCCAACTCCATAGCGGGGGGGCGGCCGAGCAGTACTTC	CASSQLHSGGAAEQYF
TRBV5-1	-	-	14	TRBJ1-1	TGCGCCAGCAGCACTGGACAGTTATCCACTGAAGCTTTCTTT	CASSTGQLSTEAFF
TRBV10-3	-	TRBD1	16	TRBJ2-2	TGTGCCATCAGTGAGCCTGACAGGGGGCTCTCCGGGGAGCTGTTTTTT	CAISEPDRGLSGELFF
TRBV5-6	-	TRBD2	16	TRBJ2-7	TGTGCCAGCAGCCCCCGGGGTCCCAGCGGGAGAGGCGAGCAGTACTTC	CASSPRGPSGRGEQYF
TRBV7-2	-	-	17	TRBJ1-6	TGTGCCAGCAGCTTAGCCGGCAGGCCGAGTAAGAATTCACCCCTCCACTTT	CASSLAGRPSKNSPLHF
TRBV2	-	-	13	TRBJ2-5	TGTGCCAGCACACAGGGATATCAAGAGACCCAGTACTTC	CASTQGYQETQYF
TRBV6-5	-	TRBD1	15	TRBJ1-4	TGTGCCAGCAGTCCGAGGAATAGGGGGCGTGAAAAACTGTTTTTT	CASSPRNRGREKLFF
TRBV9	-	-	16	TRBJ2-7	TGTGCCAGCAGCCCCCGTGGGGGGGGCCTCTCCTACGAGCAGTACTTC	CASSPRGGGLSYEQYF
TRBV7-8	-	TRBD1	15	TRBJ1-2	TGTGCCAGCAGCTTGGGGACAGGTCCCGGCTATGGCTACACCTTC	CASSLGTGPGYGYTF
TRBV28	medium-sized	-	16	TRBJ1-1	TGTGCCAGCAGTTTCCATGGGGAGCAACGGAACACTGAAGCTTTCTTT	CASSFHGEQRNTEAFF
TRBV6-5	-	TRBD1	14	TRBJ2-1	TGTGCCAGCAGTATCAACAGGGGCTCCAATGAGCAGTTCTTC	CASSINRGSNEQFF
TRBV7-2	-	-	16	TRBJ1-5	TGTGCCAGCAGCTTAGGGCAGGCAGGGGTTGGTCAGCCCCAGCATTTT	CASSLGQAGVGQPQHF
TRBV7-9	-	-	14	TRBJ1-2	TGTGCCAGCAGCTTCGGGACTAATAAGGATGGCTACACCTTC	CASSFGTNKDGYTF
TRBV4-1	-	TRBD1	14	TRBJ1-2	TGCGCCAGCAGCCAACTACAGGGGGCGGGAGGCTACACCTTC	CASSQLQGAGGYTF
TRBV28	few	-	15	TRBJ2-2	TGTGCCAGCACTTCCTCTTCAGGAGGGTACGGGGAGCTGTTTTTT	CASTSSSGGYGELFF
TRBV27	-	-	11	TRBJ1-1	TGTGCCGGCAGTTTCGGGTCTGAAGCTTTCTTT	CAGSFGSEAFF
TRBV6-5	-	TRBD2	15	TRBJ2-7	TGTGCCAGCAGTCGAGGAGCGGGGGTCGCCTACGAGCAGTACTTC	CASSRGAGVAYEQYF
TRBV7-2	-	-	12	TRBJ1-3	TGTGCCAGCAGCTTCGAAGGAGGCACCATATATTTT	CASSFEGGTIYF
TRBV7-2	once	TRBD2	15	TRBJ2-1	TGTGCCAGCAGCCTGACTAGCGGGAACTACAATGAGCAGTTCTTC	CASSLTSGNYNEQFF
TRBV4-1	-	TRBD1	15	TRBJ1-2	TGCGCCAGCAGAGAAGAGGGGGCGTGGGACTATGGCTACACCTTC	CASREEGAWDYGYTF
TRBV4-1	-	-	15	TRBJ1-2	TGCGCCAGCAGCCAAAGGGTTGGGAGTCTATATGGCTACACCTTC	CASSQRVGSLYGYTF
TRBV6-1	-	-	14	TRBJ2-4	TGTGCCAGCAGTGAATCGATAGGGGTGGGCATTCAGTACTTC	CASSESIGVGIQYF
TRBV4-3	-	-	11	TRBJ2-3	TGCGCCAGCAGCCAAGGAGGAACGCAGTATTTT	CASSQGGTQYF
TRBV21-1	-	-	16	TRBJ2-2	TGTGCCAGCAGCAGGACTAGCGGGCAGAACACCGGGGAGCTGTTTTTT	CASSRTSGQNTGELFF
TRBV30	-	TRBD1	14	TRBJ1-2	TGTGCCTGCGCCGGGACAGGAGATAACTATGGCTACACCTTC	CACAGTGDNYGYTF
TRBV4-2	-	-	14	TRBJ1-5	TGTGCCAGCAGCCAAGGGAGTAGCAATCAGCCCCAGCATTTT	CASSQGSSNQPQHF
TRBV7-2	few	-	16	TRBJ1-1	TGTGCCAGCAGCCCCGGGGGACGGACATTGAACACTGAAGCTTTCTTT	CASSPGGRTLNTEAFF
TRBV4-3	-	-	16	TRBJ1-4	TGCGCCAGCAGCCTCCTGACAGTTGCAACTAATGAAAAACTGTTTTTT	CASSLLTVATNEKLFF
TRBV2	-	-	13	TRBJ1-2	TGTGCCAGCAAGGCGGGGATACAACCCGGCTACACCTTC	CASKAGIQPGYTF